This T cell receptor (beta chain) derives from a study of cytomegalovirus exposure and HLA in healthy donors. Primers for the PCR totalled 60 Vbeta and 13 Jbeta. Sequenced by immunoSEQ multiplex PCR; TCRdb stores in-frame clones only, minus some. The sample holds some 170,000 clones, around three quarters seen once. The CDR3 sequence is 19 residues long. This clonotype was sampled from a man aged 40-49 years in good health and CMV-seronegative. The V call is TRBV12-2, the J call TRBJ2-1; no DNA check was done on the table's D call, TRBD2. TRBV12-2 constitutes a pseudogene. The sequenced sample consisted of PBMCs. CDR3 nucleotide sequence: TGTGCAAGTCGCCCCCGTCCCGGGAGCGGGGAGGAACGGCTAGGCGAGCAGTTCTTC. Translation: CASRPRPGSGEERLGEQFF.